The rows below give T cell receptor beta chains drawn from one sample of a study of CD4 T cells in relation to SARS-CoV-2 and coronaviruses. The data were produced by immunoSEQ multiplex PCR, yet TCRdb's version contains in-frame clones alone and is incomplete. The sample includes around 56,000 clones, more than 80% of them seen just once. Material: memory CD4+ T cells from PBMCs. The receptor source for this set is a human donor in good health. Each CDR3 is given with its conserved first and last residue. The order of the fields is D gene, J gene, clone size, V gene, CDR3 protein, CDR3 DNA. The D gene is left open where the match is weak. For some rows the clone size is stated as once, few or many, or as a class when expanded; others skip it.

- TRBJ2-7 - TRBV6-6 CASGGLYEQYF TGTGCTTCCGGGGGGCTGTACGAGCAGTACTTC
- TRBJ1-1 - TRBV19 CASSIGQGLGIEAFF TGTGCCAGTAGTATCGGGCAGGGATTGGGAATTGAAGCTTTCTTT
- TRBJ2-2 - TRBV18 CASSPQRGGELFF TGTGCCAGCTCACCACAAAGGGGCGGGGAGCTGTTTTTT
- TRBJ2-3 - TRBV18 CASSSGQIEQYF TGTGCCAGCTCATCCGGACAGATAGAGCAGTATTTT
TRBD2 TRBJ2-7 - TRBV5-1 CASSLGQAGGGRVSYEQYF TGCGCCAGCAGCTTGGGCCAGGCCGGTGGCGGGAGGGTCTCCTACGAGCAGTACTTC
- TRBJ2-3 - TRBV18 CASSPRGELGDTQYF TGTGCCAGCTCACCAAGGGGGGAGCTGGGAGATACGCAGTATTTT
- TRBJ1-5 - TRBV21-1 CARGGQNQPQHF TGTGCCAGAGGGGGGCAAAATCAGCCCCAGCATTTT
- TRBJ2-7 - TRBV19 CASSIHYATYEQYF TGTGCCAGTAGTATTCACTACGCAACCTACGAGCAGTACTTC
TRBD1 TRBJ1-5 - TRBV6-5 CASSYSDRAVNQPQHF TGTGCCAGCAGTTACTCGGACAGGGCGGTGAATCAGCCCCAGCATTTT
- TRBJ2-6 - TRBV7-9 CASSLYVLSGANVLTF TGTGCCAGCAGCTTGTACGTGCTCTCTGGGGCCAACGTCCTGACTTTC
- TRBJ2-1 few TRBV7-9 CASSWGYNEQFF TGTGCCAGCAGCTGGGGTTACAATGAGCAGTTCTTC
- TRBJ1-2 - TRBV28 CASGNRVDYGYTF TGTGCCAGCGGAAACAGGGTAGACTATGGCTACACCTTC
TRBD1 TRBJ2-3 - TRBV5-4 CASSLVGGTGTDTQYF TGTGCCAGCAGCTTGGTGGGAGGGACAGGGACAGATACGCAGTATTTT
TRBD1 TRBJ1-1 - TRBV7-3 CASSLTGTERMNTEAFF TGTGCCAGCAGCTTAACTGGGACAGAGCGCATGAACACTGAAGCTTTCTTT
- TRBJ2-1 - TRBV6-2/TRBV6-3 CASSSPRGQHNEQFF TGTGCCAGCAGTTCCCCACGGGGGCAGCACAATGAGCAGTTCTTC
TRBD2 TRBJ2-2 - TRBV10-2 CASRTSLSELFF TGCGCCAGCAGGACTAGCCTCTCGGAGCTGTTTTTT
- TRBJ1-1 - TRBV27 CASRVRRWNTEAFF TGTGCCAGCAGAGTCAGGCGATGGAACACTGAAGCTTTCTTT
TRBD2 TRBJ2-1 - TRBV7-9 CASSTLPGLAGESSYNEQFF TGTGCCAGCAGCACTCTACCGGGACTAGCGGGAGAGAGCTCCTACAATGAGCAGTTCTTC
- TRBJ1-6 - TRBV6-5 CASSYSGHNSPLHF TGTGCCAGCAGTTACTCGGGACATAATTCACCCCTCCACTTT
TRBD1 TRBJ2-2 - TRBV9 CASSVEPRGRNGELFF TGTGCCAGCAGCGTAGAGCCCAGGGGGCGGAACGGGGAGCTGTTTTTT
TRBD1 TRBJ1-2 - TRBV19 CASSIVGGKFNYGYTF TGTGCCAGTAGTATAGTAGGGGGCAAGTTTAACTATGGCTACACCTTC
- TRBJ1-2 - TRBV3-1/TRBV3-2 CASSHGVYGYTF TGTGCCAGCAGCCACGGAGTCTATGGCTACACCTTC
- TRBJ2-2 - TRBV3-1/TRBV3-2 CASSYRVNTGELFF TGTGCCAGCAGCTACAGGGTTAACACCGGGGAGCTGTTTTTT
- TRBJ1-1 - TRBV3-1/TRBV3-2 CASSQGGGSGTEAFF TGTGCCAGCAGCCAGGGGGGAGGTTCTGGCACTGAAGCTTTCTTT
TRBD1 TRBJ1-5 - TRBV30 CAWSPGTGNYKNSNQPQHF TGTGCCTGGAGTCCTGGGACAGGGAATTACAAGAATAGCAATCAGCCCCAGCATTTT
- TRBJ2-5 once TRBV6-5 CASSYSSARGLGTQYF TGTGCCAGCAGTTACTCGAGTGCTAGGGGCCTTGGGACCCAGTACTTC
- TRBJ2-3 - TRBV27 CASSPRTARVDTQYF TGTGCCAGCAGTCCCCGGACAGCGCGGGTTGATACGCAGTATTTT
- TRBJ1-2 - TRBV21-1 CASSEGGPDGDTF TGTGCCAGCAGCGAAGGAGGGCCGGACGGCGACACCTTC
- TRBJ2-2 - TRBV6-1 CASSVLGQGTGNTGELFF TGTGCCAGCAGTGTGTTGGGGCAAGGGACGGGGAATACCGGGGAGCTGTTTTTT
- TRBJ2-1 - TRBV6-5 CASGGRNEQFF TGTGCCAGCGGGGGAAGGAATGAGCAGTTCTTC
- TRBJ2-2 - TRBV28 CASSLLGEDTGELFF TGTGCCAGCAGTTTATTAGGGGAGGACACCGGGGAGCTGTTTTTT